Presented here are 21 T cell receptor beta chains from one specimen sequenced in a study of OX40 agonist ivuxolimab in advanced cancers. Clones were sequenced by immunoSEQ multiplex PCR, and TCRdb holds only the in-frame ones, with some missing. The data show more than 70,000 clones, around 90% seen once. The material was CD4+ or CD8+ T cells sorted from blood, obtained in a trial of the OX40 agonist ivuxolimab. The source is an adult with an advanced solid tumor such as melanoma, head and neck, liver or kidney cancer.

The chain employs TRBV2 and TRBJ2-7, with D uncertain. Trimming stripped 3 bases from V and 1 base from J, with 4 bases between. Per germline, CDR1 SNHLY and CDR2 FYNNEI. This CDR3 has 12 residues. The CDR3, as DNA: TGTGCCAGCAGTGACAATTCCTACGAGCAGTACTTC. Protein: CASSDNSYEQYF.

The chain combines TRBV7-9 with TRBJ2-3; D may correspond to TRBD1 or TRBD2 (7 bases each). Germline-derived CDR1 and CDR2 are SEHNR and FQNEAQ (reference sequence). This CDR3 region has 17 residues. Trimming cost V 3 bases and J 4 bases, with 20 bases left between them. CDR3 protein: CASSLGGTDLRADTQYF. The CDR3 region has the DNA TGTGCCAGCAGCTTGGGAGGGACAGACCTAAGGGCAGATACGCAGTATTTT.

The chain carries TRBV10-2 and TRBJ1-2; no firm D call. The CDR3 extends over 13 amino acids. Germline V CDR1 and CDR2: WSHSY, SAAADI. The ends were cut back, 2 bases at V and 2 bases at J, with 6 bases in the middle. CDR3 DNA: TGCGCCAGCAGTGAGAAGAGAAACTATGGCTACACCTTC. It encodes CASSEKRNYGYTF.

The V and J genes are TRBV29-1 and TRBJ2-2; 10 bases align to TRBD1. V lost 0 bases, J lost 5 bases, and 9 bases stayed unmatched. The CDR3 covers 17 residues. Germline CDR1 is SQVTM and CDR2 is ANQGSEA. CDR3 residues: CSVEDGPGQGRTGELFF. The CDR3 nucleotides read TGCAGCGTTGAAGACGGCCCGGGACAGGGGAGGACCGGGGAGCTGTTTTTT.

The V gene is TRBV5-1, the J gene TRBJ2-6; no clear D. CDR1 and CDR2 (germline): SGHRS, YFSETQ. The CDR3 covers 14 residues. Trimming took 5 bases from V and 0 from J, leaving 6 bases between them. The DNA of the CDR3 is TGCGCCAGCAGACCCCTCTCTGGGGCCAACGTCCTGACTTTC. This sequence encodes CASRPLSGANVLTF.

J is TRBJ1-1 and V is TRBV19, with 7 bases matching TRBD1. This CDR3 region has 13 residues. The V gene's germline CDR1 is LNHDA and CDR2 SQIVND (reference sequence). J was trimmed by 5 bases and V by 5 bases; bases with no gene match: 5. The CDR3, as DNA: TGTGCCAGTAGTCGACAGGGTCAAACTGAAGCTTTCTTT. Encoded protein: CASSRQGQTEAFF. Filled out from reference TRBV19 and TRBJ1-1, the complete variable domain reads DGGITQSPKYLFRKEGQNVTLSCEQNLNHDAMYWYRQDPGQGLRLIYYSQIVNDFQKGDIAEGYSVSREKKESFPLTVTSAQKNPTAFYLCASSRQGQTEAFFGQGTRLTVV.

The rearrangement joins TRBV28 to TRBJ1-3; TRBD1 matches 12 bases. CDR1 is MDHEN, CDR2 SYDVKM, per germline. This CDR3 has 13 amino acids. Trimming at V came to 6 bases and at J to 7 bases, leaving 1 base not matched to a gene. The CDR3, as DNA: TGTGCCAGCAGGGGACAGGGGGCTAACACCATATATTTT. This codes for CASRGQGANTIYF. The full variable domain, with the rest looked up from reference TRBV28 and TRBJ1-3, is DVKVTQSSRYLVKRTGEKVFLECVQDMDHENMFWYRQDPGLGLRLIYFSYDVKMKEKGDIPEGYSVSREKKERFSLILESASTNQTSMYLCASRGQGANTIYFGEGSWLTVV.

This clone turned up a few times. The J gene is TRBJ1-1, the V gene TRBV30; D is possibly TRBD1 (5 bases). Germline loops: CDR1 GTSNPN, CDR2 SVGIG (reference sequence). V lost 1 base to trimming and J lost 1 base, with 10 bases between them. The CDR3 is 14 residues long. The CDR3 DNA is TGTGCCTGGAGTGGGCAGGGAGGGAACACTGAAGCTTTCTTT. It translates to CAWSGQGGNTEAFF.

This chain links TRBV5-4 with TRBJ2-5, with TRBD2 identical over 7 bases. The CDR3 contains 13 residues. The V and J ends lost 9 bases and 1 base, in that order; junction bases with no gene match: 6. Germline CDR1 reads SGHNT; CDR2 reads YYREEE (reference sequence). CDR3 nucleotides: TGTGCCACAAGGACTAGTCCCCAAGAGACCCAGTACTTC. Translation gives CATRTSPQETQYF. Based on the CDR3 plus reference TRBV5-4 and TRBJ2-5, the full variable domain is ETGVTQSPTHLIKTRGQQVTLRCSSQSGHNTVSWYQQALGQGPQFIFQYYREEENGRGNFPPRFSGLQFPNYSSELNVNALELDDSALYLCATRTSPQETQYFGPGTRLLVL.

The chain uses TRBV2 and TRBJ2-5; TRBD2 agrees at 15 bases. Germline V gives CDR1 SNHLY, CDR2 FYNNEI. Trimming at V came to 4 bases and at J to 2 bases, leaving 2 bases not matched to a gene. The CDR3 is 16 residues long. CDR3 nucleotide sequence: TGTGCCAGCAGTGGGACTAGCGGGAGGGGGCAAGAGACCCAGTACTTC. It yields the protein CASSGTSGRGQETQYF.

The chain has TRBV28 and TRBJ1-1, with TRBD1 identical over 7 bases. The V segment lost 5 bases and the J segment 6 bases; nucleotides outside the gene matches: 6. The CDR3 covers 13 residues. Germline V lookup: CDR1 MDHEN, CDR2 SYDVKM. The CDR3 DNA reads TGTGCCAGCAGTGTTACAGGGGAAGCTGAAGCTTTCTTT. Encoded protein: CASSVTGEAEAFF.

J is TRBJ1-4 and V is TRBV6-1; D is ambiguous. The germline V gene has CDR1 MNHNS and CDR2 SASEGT. The CDR3 runs to 12 residues. The V and J ends lost 2 bases and 7 bases respectively, with 5 bases between them. CDR3 protein: CASSEFREKLFF. The CDR3 coding sequence is TGTGCCAGCAGTGAATTCCGTGAAAAACTGTTTTTT.

The V and J genes are TRBV6-1 and TRBJ2-7; D possibly uses TRBD1 or TRBD2 (6 bases each). V lost 3 bases and J lost 6, with 18 bases in between. This CDR3 is built from 15 residues. CDR1 is MNHNS, CDR2 SASEGT, per germline. CDR3 region: CASSEEGGLWGEQYF. The DNA for the CDR3 is TGTGCCAGCAGTGAGGAGGGGGGCCTTTGGGGCGAGCAGTACTTC.

This chain uses TRBV2 with TRBJ2-5; D is perhaps TRBD2 (6 bases). This CDR3 comprises 13 residues. V was shortened by 4 bases and J by 5 bases, with 11 bases between the two germline ends. Per germline, CDR1 SNHLY and CDR2 FYNNEI. The CDR3 DNA sequence: TGTGCCAGCAGTGTCGGCGGGAAGGAGACCCAGTACTTC. Encoded protein: CASSVGGKETQYF.

The gene calls are TRBV28 and TRBJ1-2, with unresolved D. V was pared by 7 bases and J by 1 base, with 10 bases between. CDR3 length: 13 residues. Germline loops: CDR1 MDHEN, CDR2 SYDVKM. The CDR3 coding sequence is TGTGCCAGCACCACACATAGTAACTATGGCTACACCTTC. This gives the protein CASTTHSNYGYTF.

V usage is TRBV6-5 and J usage is TRBJ1-2; 11 bases fit TRBD1. CDR1 is MNHEY and CDR2 is SVGAGI in the germline V gene. The CDR3 runs 15 residues. The V and J ends lost 4 bases and 7 bases, in that order; junction bases with no gene match: 8. The CDR3 is CASSSPGQGVRGYTF. The CDR3 DNA reads TGTGCCAGCAGTTCCCCGGGACAGGGGGTGCGTGGCTACACCTTC.

The gene calls are TRBV7-9 and TRBJ2-6, with TRBD1 matching over 8 bases. The germline V gene has CDR1 SEHNR and CDR2 FQNEAQ (reference sequence). The junction had 9 bases not matched to a gene; V was cut back by 5 bases and J by 0 bases. The CDR3 contains 18 residues. The CDR3: CASSTPPGGGSGANVLTF. The CDR3 DNA reads as TGTGCCAGCAGCACCCCCCCAGGGGGCGGCTCTGGGGCCAACGTCCTGACTTTC.

V and J are TRBV10-3 and TRBJ2-6; D gene unclear. The V end was cut by 5 bases, the J end by 0 bases, with 5 bases between. There are 14 residues in the CDR3. CDR1 and CDR2 (germline): ENHRY, SYGVKD. The CDR3 protein is CAISQISGANVLTF. In DNA form, the CDR3 reads TGTGCCATCAGTCAGATCTCTGGGGCCAACGTCCTGACTTTC.

The chain couples TRBV5-1 to TRBJ1-4; possible D gene TRBD1, 5 bases. CDR1 is SGHRS, CDR2 YFSETQ, per germline. The CDR3 extends over 11 amino acids. V was cut by 5 bases and J by 14 bases, with 13 bases left in between. The CDR3 DNA reads TGCGCCAGCAGAGGTCAGGGACGGCTGTTTTTT. Translating gives CASRGQGRLFF.

The V and J genes are TRBV11-2 and TRBJ2-2; the D is unclear. CDR1 SGHAT and CDR2 FQNNGV come from the germline V gene. CDR3 length: 14 amino acids. V lost 1 base to trimming and J lost 3 bases, with 6 bases between them. CDR3 region: CASSLAMYTGELFF. The CDR3 region has the DNA TGTGCCAGCAGCTTAGCCATGTACACCGGGGAGCTGTTTTTT. Combining the CDR3 with reference TRBV11-2 and TRBJ2-2 gives the whole variable domain EAGVAQSPRYKIIEKRQSVAFWCNPISGHATLYWYQQILGQGPKLLIQFQNNGVVDDSQLPKDRFSAERLKGVDSTLKIQPAKLEDSAVYLCASSLAMYTGELFFGEGSRLTVL.

V is TRBV2 and J is TRBJ1-2; D not resolved. Trimming cost V 4 bases and J 0 bases, with 18 bases left between them. Germline V gene sequence: CDR1 SNHLY, CDR2 FYNNEI. This CDR3 contains 17 residues. The CDR3 bases are TGTGCCAGCAGTGCGGACTTACCGGGAGCCACTAACTATGGCTACACCTTC. It codes for CASSADLPGATNYGYTF. Supplemented by reference TRBV2 and TRBJ1-2, the full variable domain reads EPEVTQTPSHQVTQMGQEVILRCVPISNHLYFYWYRQILGQKVEFLVSFYNNEISEKSEIFDDQFSVERPDGSNFTLKIRSTKLEDSAMYFCASSADLPGATNYGYTFGSGTRLTVV.